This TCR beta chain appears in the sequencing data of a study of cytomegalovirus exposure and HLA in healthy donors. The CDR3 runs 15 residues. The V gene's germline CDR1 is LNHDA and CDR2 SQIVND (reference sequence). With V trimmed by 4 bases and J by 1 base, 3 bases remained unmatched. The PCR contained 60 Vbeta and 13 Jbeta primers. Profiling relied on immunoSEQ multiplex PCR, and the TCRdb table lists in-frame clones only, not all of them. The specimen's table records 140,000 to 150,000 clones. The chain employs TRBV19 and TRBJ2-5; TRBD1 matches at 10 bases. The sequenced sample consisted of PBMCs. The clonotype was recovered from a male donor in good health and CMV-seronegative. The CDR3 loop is CASSTDRGAQETQYF. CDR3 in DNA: TGTGCCAGTAGTACGGACAGGGGGGCCCAAGAGACCCAGTACTTC.